This T cell receptor (beta chain) was recovered during a study of CD8 T cells in ankylosing spondylitis. Study-level results: Typical of ankylosing spondylitis blood, it appeared, was a TCR beta motif of several highly homologous variants. Relatively scarce in peripheral blood, disease-linked clones were CD8+. There were earlier reports of some motif variants in reactive arthritis synovial fluid and blood. Significantly higher representation of disease-linked clones was reported for matched ankylosing spondylitis synovial fluid.

A word on this clonotype: Its antigen is not known.

Quantitative 5'-RACE with molecular barcodes produced the TCR beta libraries. In TCRdb, the 5' RACE reads were re-called with MiXCR into one record per CDR3 protein. The table includes some 800,000 distinct CDR3 sequences, approximately 12% detected once. The sequencing sample was made of blood, either unsorted or a sorted T cell fraction (not recorded which). The source is a male donor with ankylosing spondylitis.

CDR3 bases: TGCAGTGCTAGAGATGGTTGGCAACTTTCTTTCACAGATACGCAGTATTTT. Protein product: CSARDGWQLSFTDTQYF. The chain couples TRBV20-1 to TRBJ2-3, with D unresolved. Germline V lookup: CDR1 DFQATT, CDR2 SNEGSKA (reference sequence). V shed 0 bases and J shed 2 bases, with 18 bases lying between them. The CDR3 contains 17 residues.